A selection of T cell receptor beta chains follows, all from one sample in a study of CD4 T cells in relation to SARS-CoV-2 and coronaviruses. The method was immunoSEQ multiplex PCR; TCRdb's version includes in-frame clones alone and lacks a portion of them. In the table there are roughly 18,000 clones, around 77% of which are singletons. These receptors' antigens are unknown. The material sequenced was CD4+ T cells from PBMCs, cultured in vitro. The receptor source for this set is a human donor in good health. Both conserved end residues are trimmed from each CDR3.

>TRBJ2-2|TRBV7-3
ASSPGRIRGLAENTGELF
>TRBJ2-7|TRBV15
ATSRVGFEYEQY
>TRBJ1-2|TRBV27
ASSYGYT
>TRBJ1-6|TRBV11-2
ASSFSGTGEPLH
>TRBJ1-5|TRBV6-5
AIARQYSNQPQH
>TRBJ1-2|TRBV19
ASSEITGGAGNIFGYT
>TRBJ2-1|TRBV5-6
ASSLNAGQGDNEQF
>TRBJ1-1|TRBV18
ASSEQGESTEAF
>TRBJ2-7|TRBV6-2/TRBV6-3
ASSYSNEGYEQY
>TRBJ2-2|TRBV3-1/TRBV3-2
ASSRLGEELF
>TRBJ1-1|TRBV2
ASSEPQGYTEAF
>TRBJ1-5|TRBV5-6
ASSPSWGGQPQH
>TRBJ1-3|TRBV7-9
ASSPERLTGNTIY
>TRBJ1-1|TRBV11-2
ASRSTGGTEAF
>TRBJ1-5|TRBV19
ASCGGQGAELGRQPQH
>TRBJ2-2|TRBV5-1
ASSLGQSPNTGELF
>TRBJ2-3|TRBV19
AGLRPDTQY